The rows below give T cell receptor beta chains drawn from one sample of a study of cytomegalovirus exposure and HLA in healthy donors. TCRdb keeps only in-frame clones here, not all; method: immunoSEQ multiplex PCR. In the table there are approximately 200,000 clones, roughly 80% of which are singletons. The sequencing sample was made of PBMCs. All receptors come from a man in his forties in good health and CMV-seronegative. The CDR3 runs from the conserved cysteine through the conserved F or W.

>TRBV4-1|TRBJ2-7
CASSQRYGTGNEQYF
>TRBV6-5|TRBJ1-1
CASTPWDLGGTEAFF
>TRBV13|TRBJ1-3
CASSRGGDRQSTIYF
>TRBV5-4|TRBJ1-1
CASSLKGQVGTEAFF
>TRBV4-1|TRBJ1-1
CASSQVRVTNTEAFF
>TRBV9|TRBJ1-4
CASSVDPSPNEKLFF
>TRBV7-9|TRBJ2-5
CASRPGHGKETQYF
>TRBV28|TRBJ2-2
CASSLAGSTGELFF
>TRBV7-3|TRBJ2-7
CASSHPLGRGRQGYEQYF
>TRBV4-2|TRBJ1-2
CASSQVERRGGYTF
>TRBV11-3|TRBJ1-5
CASSLGAGGGSQPQHF
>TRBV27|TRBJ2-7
CASSLNRQGSEQYF
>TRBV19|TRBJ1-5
CASSIGRDRYQPQHF